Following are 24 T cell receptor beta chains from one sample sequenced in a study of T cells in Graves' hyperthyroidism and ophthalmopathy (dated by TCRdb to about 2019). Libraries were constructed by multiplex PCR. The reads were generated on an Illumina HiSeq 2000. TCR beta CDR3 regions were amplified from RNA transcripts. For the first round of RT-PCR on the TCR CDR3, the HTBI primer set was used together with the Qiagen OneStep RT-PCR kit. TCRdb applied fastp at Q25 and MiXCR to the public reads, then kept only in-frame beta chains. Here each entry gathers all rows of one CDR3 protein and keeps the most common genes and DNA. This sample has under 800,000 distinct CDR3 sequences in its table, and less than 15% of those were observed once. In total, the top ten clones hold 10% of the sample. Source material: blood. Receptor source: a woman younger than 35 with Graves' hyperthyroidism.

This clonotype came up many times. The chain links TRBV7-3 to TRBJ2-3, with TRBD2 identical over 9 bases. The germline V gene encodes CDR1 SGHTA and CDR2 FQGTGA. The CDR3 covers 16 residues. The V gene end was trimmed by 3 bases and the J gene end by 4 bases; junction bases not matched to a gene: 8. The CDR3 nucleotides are TGTGCCAGCAGCTTTAGCGGGAGAGGGGGCCCAGATACGCAGTATTTT. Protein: CASSFSGRGGPDTQYF. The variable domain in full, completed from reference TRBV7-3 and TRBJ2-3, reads GAGVSQTPSNKVTEKGKYVELRCDPISGHTALYWYRQSLGQGPEFLIYFQGTGAADDSGLPNDRFFAVRPEGSVSTLKIQRTERGDSAVYLCASSFSGRGGPDTQYFGPGTRLTVL.

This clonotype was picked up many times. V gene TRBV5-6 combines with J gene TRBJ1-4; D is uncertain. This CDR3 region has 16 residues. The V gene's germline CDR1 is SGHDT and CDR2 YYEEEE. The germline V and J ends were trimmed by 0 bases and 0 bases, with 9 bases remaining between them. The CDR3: CASSLEGHTTNEKLFF. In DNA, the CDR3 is TGTGCCAGCAGCTTGGAGGGCCACACAACTAATGAAAAACTGTTTTTT.

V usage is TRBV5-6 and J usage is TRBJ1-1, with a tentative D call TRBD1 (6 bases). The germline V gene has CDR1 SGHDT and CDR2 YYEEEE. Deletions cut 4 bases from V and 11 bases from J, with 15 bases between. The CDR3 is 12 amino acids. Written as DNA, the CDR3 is TGTGCCAGCAGCCGGGACACCTTTTGGGCTTTCTTT. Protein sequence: CASSRDTFWAFF.

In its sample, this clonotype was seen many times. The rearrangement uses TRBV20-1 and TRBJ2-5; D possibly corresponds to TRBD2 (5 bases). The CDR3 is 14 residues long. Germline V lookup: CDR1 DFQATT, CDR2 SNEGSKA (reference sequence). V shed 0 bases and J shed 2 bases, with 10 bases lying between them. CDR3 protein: CSAREFRGQETQYF. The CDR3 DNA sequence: TGCAGTGCTAGAGAATTTCGGGGACAAGAGACCCAGTACTTC.

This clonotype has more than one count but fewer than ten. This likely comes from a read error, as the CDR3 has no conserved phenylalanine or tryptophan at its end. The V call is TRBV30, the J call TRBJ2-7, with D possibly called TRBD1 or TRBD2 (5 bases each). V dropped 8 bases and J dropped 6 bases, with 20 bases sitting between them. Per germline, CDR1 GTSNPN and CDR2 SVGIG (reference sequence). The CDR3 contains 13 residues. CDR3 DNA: TGTGCCAGACGGCGGGCAGGGACCCTCGAGCAGTACCTC. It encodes CARRRAGTLEQYL.

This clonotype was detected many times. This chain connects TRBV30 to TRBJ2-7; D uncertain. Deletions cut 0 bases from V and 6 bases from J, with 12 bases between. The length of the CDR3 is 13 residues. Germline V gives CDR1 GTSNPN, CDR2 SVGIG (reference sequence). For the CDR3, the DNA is TGTGCCTGGAGTGTATCGAGTGTCGTCGAGCAGTACTTC. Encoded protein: CAWSVSSVVEQYF.

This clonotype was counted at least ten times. CDR3 in amino acids: CSARRGPSTDTQYF. CDR3 nucleotides: TGCAGTGCTCGTCGGGGACCAAGCACAGATACGCAGTATTTT. The chain recombines TRBV20-1 with TRBJ2-3; D is possibly TRBD1 or TRBD2 (5 bases each). Trimming shortened V by 5 bases and J by 0 bases, and 12 bases separated the two germline ends. The CDR3 runs 14 residues. Germline V gene lookup returns CDR1 DFQATT and CDR2 SNEGSKA (reference sequence).

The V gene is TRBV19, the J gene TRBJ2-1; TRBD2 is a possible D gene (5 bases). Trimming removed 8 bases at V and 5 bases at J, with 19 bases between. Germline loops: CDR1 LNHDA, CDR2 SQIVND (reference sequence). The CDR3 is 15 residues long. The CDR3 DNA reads TGTGCCAGTGCCGACCTTGCGGGCCCCAACAATGAGCAGTTCTTC. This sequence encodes CASADLAGPNNEQFF.

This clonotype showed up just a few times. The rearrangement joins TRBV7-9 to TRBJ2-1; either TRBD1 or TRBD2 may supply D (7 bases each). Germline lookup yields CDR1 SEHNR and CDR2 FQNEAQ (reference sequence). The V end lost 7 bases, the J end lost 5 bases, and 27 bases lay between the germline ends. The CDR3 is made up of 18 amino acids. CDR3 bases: TGTGCCAGCAACGACAGGGACTACCTTCCGCCGGCCAACAATGAGCAGTTCTTC. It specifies CASNDRDYLPPANNEQFF.

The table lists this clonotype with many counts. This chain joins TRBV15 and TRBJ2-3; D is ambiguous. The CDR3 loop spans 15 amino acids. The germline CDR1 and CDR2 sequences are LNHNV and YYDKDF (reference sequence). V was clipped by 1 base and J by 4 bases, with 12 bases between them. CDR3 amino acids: CATSRGLGNPDTQYF. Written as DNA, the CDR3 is TGTGCCACCAGCAGAGGTTTGGGGAATCCAGATACGCAGTATTTT.

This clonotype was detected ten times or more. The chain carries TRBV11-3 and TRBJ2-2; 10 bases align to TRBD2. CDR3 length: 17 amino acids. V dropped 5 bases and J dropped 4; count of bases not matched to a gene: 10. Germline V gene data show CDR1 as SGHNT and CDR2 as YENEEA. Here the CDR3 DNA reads TGTGCCAGCAGCCGAAGACTAGCGGGTGGGGGCACCGGGGAGCTGTTTTTT. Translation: CASSRRLAGGGTGELFF.

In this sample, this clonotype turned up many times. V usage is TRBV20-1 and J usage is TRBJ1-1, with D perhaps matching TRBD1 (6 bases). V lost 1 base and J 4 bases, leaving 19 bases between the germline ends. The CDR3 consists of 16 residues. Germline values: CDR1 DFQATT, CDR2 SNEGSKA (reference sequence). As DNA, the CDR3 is TGCAGTGCTAGAGGGTTCCGTGAAGGGGGGAGCACTGAAGCTTTCTTT. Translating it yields CSARGFREGGSTEAFF.

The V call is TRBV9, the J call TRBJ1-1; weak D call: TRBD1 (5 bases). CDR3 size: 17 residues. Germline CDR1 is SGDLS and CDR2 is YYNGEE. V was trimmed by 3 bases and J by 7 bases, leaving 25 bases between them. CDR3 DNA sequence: TGTGCCAGCAGCGGAAGCTTTGGGGCAAAAGGGCGAGATGAAGCTTTCTTT. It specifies CASSGSFGAKGRDEAFF.

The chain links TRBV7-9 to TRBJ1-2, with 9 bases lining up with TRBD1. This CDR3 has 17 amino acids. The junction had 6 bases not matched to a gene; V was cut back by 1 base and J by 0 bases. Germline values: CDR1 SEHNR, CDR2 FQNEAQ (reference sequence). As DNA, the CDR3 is TGTGCCAGCAGCTTAGTGTGGGACAGGGACGCTAACTATGGCTACACCTTC. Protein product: CASSLVWDRDANYGYTF.

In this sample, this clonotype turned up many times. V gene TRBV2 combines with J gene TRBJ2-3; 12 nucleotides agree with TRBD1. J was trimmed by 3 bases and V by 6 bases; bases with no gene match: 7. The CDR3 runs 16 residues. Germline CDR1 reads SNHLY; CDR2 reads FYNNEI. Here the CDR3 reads CASRLRGQGATDTQYF. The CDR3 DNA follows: TGTGCCAGCAGGCTCCGGGGACAGGGGGCAACAGATACGCAGTATTTT.

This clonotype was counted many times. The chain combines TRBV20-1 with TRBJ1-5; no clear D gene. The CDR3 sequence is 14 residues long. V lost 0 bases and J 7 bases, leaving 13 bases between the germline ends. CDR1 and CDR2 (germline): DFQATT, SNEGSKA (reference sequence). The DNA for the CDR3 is TGCAGTGCTAGAGATGCCTCGGCGGGCCAGCCCCAGCATTTT. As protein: CSARDASAGQPQHF.

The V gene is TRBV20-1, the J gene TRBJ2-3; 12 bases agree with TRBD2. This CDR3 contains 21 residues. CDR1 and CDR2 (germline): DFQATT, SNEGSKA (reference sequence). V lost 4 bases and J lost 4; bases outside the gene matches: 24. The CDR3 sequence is CSAITQGATSGRVWSPDTQYF. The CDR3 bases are TGCAGTGCTATCACCCAGGGGGCGACTAGCGGGAGAGTATGGTCACCAGATACGCAGTATTTT.

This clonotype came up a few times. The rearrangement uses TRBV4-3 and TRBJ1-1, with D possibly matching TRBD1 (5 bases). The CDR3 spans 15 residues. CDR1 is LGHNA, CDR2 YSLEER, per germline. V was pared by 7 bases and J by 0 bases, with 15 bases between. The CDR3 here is CASNRGGELNTEAFF. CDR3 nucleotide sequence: TGCGCCAGCAACCGGGGGGGGGAACTGAACACTGAAGCTTTCTTT.

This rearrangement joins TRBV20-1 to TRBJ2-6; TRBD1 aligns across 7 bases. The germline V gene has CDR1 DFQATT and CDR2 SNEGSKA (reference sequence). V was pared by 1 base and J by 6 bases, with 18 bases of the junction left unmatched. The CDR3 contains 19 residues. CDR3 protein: CSARVPWTGVPEAANVLTF. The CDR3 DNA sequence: TGCAGTGCTAGAGTACCCTGGACAGGAGTTCCCGAGGCGGCCAACGTCCTGACTTTC.

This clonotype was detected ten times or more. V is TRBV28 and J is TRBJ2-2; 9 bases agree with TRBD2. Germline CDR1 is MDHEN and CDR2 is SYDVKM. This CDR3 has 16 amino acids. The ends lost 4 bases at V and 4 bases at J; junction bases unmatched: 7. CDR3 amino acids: CASSSRTSARTGELFF. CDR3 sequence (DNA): TGTGCCAGCAGTTCCCGGACTAGCGCTCGCACCGGGGAGCTGTTTTTT. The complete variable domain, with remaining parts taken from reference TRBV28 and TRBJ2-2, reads DVKVTQSSRYLVKRTGEKVFLECVQDMDHENMFWYRQDPGLGLRLIYFSYDVKMKEKGDIPEGYSVSREKKERFSLILESASTNQTSMYLCASSSRTSARTGELFFGEGSRLTVL.

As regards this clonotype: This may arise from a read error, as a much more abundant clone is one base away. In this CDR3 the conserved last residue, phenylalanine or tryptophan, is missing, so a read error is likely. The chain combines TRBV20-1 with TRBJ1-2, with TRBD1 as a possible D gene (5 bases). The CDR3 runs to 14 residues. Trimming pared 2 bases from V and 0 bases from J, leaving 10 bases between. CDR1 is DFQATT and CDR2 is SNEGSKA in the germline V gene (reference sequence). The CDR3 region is CSARPTTANYGYTS. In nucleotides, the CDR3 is TGCAGTGCTAGACCCACGACAGCTAACTATGGCTACACCTCC.

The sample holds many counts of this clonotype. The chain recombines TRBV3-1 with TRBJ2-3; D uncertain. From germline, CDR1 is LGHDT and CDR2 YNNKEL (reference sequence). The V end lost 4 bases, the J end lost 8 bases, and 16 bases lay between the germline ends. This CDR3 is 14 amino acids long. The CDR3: CASSPIIPVGTQYF. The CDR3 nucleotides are TGTGCCAGCAGCCCGATTATCCCTGTGGGTACGCAGTATTTT.

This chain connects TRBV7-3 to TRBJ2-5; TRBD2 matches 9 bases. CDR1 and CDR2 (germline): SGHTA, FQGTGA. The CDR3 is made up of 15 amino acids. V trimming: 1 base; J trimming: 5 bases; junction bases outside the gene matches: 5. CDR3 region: CASSLIAGAGETQYF. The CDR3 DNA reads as TGTGCCAGCAGCTTAATAGCGGGAGCGGGTGAGACCCAGTACTTC.

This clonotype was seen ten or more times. CDR3 nucleotides: TGCAGTGCTAGAGCCGGGACAGGCGCAAGGTACGAGCAGTACTTC. Translated: CSARAGTGARYEQYF. The rearrangement links TRBV20-1 to TRBJ2-7; TRBD1 agrees at 8 bases. Germline V gene sequence: CDR1 DFQATT, CDR2 SNEGSKA (reference sequence). The CDR3 spans 15 residues. J was trimmed by 4 bases and V by 1 base; bases with no gene match: 9.